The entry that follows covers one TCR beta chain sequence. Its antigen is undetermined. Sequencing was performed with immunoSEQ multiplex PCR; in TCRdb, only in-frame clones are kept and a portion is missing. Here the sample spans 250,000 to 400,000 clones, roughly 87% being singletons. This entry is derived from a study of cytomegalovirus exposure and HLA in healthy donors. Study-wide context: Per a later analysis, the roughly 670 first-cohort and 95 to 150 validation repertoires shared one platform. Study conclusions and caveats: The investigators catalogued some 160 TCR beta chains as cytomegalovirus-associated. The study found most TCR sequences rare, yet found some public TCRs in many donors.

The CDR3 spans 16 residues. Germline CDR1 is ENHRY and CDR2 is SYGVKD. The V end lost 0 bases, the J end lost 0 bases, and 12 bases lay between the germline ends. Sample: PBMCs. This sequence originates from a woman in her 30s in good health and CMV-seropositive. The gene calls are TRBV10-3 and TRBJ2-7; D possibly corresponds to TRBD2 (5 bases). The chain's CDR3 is CAISESARDNSYEQYF. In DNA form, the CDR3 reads TGTGCCATCAGTGAGTCGGCCCGGGATAACTCCTACGAGCAGTACTTC.